Here is one T cell receptor (beta chain) with its context. No antigen is known for it. The data stem from a study of cytomegalovirus exposure and HLA in healthy donors. Background on the study: Both the approximately 120 validation repertoires and the approximately 700 first-cohort repertoires used the same platform, as reported by a later analysis.

Findings and limits, study-wide: The classifier reportedly diagnosed cytomegalovirus status with high sensitivity and specificity. 164 TCR beta chains were listed as cytomegalovirus-associated.

These donors were members of the 120-subject validation cohort, a group separate from the roughly 670-subject first cohort. Germline V gives CDR1 GTSNPN, CDR2 SVGIG (reference sequence). Between the trimmed V and J ends, which lost 1 base and 2 bases, there was a span of 8 bases. The CDR3 contains 13 residues. Sequenced by immunoSEQ multiplex PCR; TCRdb stores in-frame clones only, minus some. The repertoire has some 170,000 clones, around 87% of them found once; the top ten carry roughly 1.5%. The rearrangement links TRBV30 to TRBJ1-1; maybe TRBD1 (5 bases). The specimen was PBMCs. The source of this sequence is a woman aged 30 to 39 in good health and CMV-seronegative. The CDR3 protein is CAWSGTPNTEAFF. Written as DNA, the CDR3 is TGTGCCTGGAGTGGGACACCTAACACTGAAGCTTTCTTT.